This T cell receptor beta chain originates from a study of T cells in localized non-small cell lung cancer. Study findings and constraints: It was uninvolved adjacent lung that showed the highest T cell clonality, exceeding tumor. Increased T cell density in blood showed an association with longer overall survival. Adjacent lung exhibited a median of approximately 59 among the 100 most abundant tumor clones. Because researchers sequenced only one region of the tumor, heterogeneity is still possible.

The protocol was immunoSEQ multiplex PCR, while the TCRdb copy is restricted to in-frame clones and leaves out a portion. Seen here are approximately 30,000 clones, 88% observed once, and the top ten hold under 5%. As regards this clone: Its antigen is unidentified.

The CDR3 runs to 15 residues. V lost 0 bases, J lost 4 bases, and 14 bases lay in between. Germline CDR1 reads SGHKS; CDR2 reads YYEKEE (reference sequence). The sequencing here drew on peripheral blood mononuclear cells, taken before any cancer treatment. The sequence was collected from a woman aged 35 to 70 with stage III lung adenocarcinoma. The chain employs TRBV5-5 and TRBJ2-7; unclear D gene. CDR3 in DNA: TGTGCCAGCAGCTTGGCCAACCCCCTCGGTTACGAGCAGTACTTC. Translated, it gives CASSLANPLGYEQYF.